This TCR beta chain was obtained from a study of blood T cell repertoires in COVID-19. The CDR3 has 13 amino acids. Per the germline V gene, CDR1 is SNHLY and CDR2 is FYNNEI. Trimming cost V 7 bases and J 8 bases; bases outside gene matches: 7. This clone was seen just once. Some clones are missing from TCRdb's copy, which holds only in-frame ones; the method was immunoSEQ multiplex PCR. The repertoire includes under 200,000 clones, around 80% of them detected once, and around 17% sits in the top ten. Sequenced input: PBMCs or T cells enriched from blood (not recorded which). The V call is TRBV2, the J call TRBJ1-5, with 8 bases matching TRBD1. The sequence derives from a woman in her 70s in a cohort exposed to, infected with or recovered from COVID-19 (not recorded which). CDR3 DNA: TGTGCCAGCAACGACAGGGGAGGGGAGCCCCAGCATTTT. It translates to CASNDRGGEPQHF.